These 12 T cell receptor beta chains were sequenced from one sample in a study of T cell responses to AZD1222 COVID-19 vaccine. Sequencing was performed with immunoSEQ multiplex PCR; in TCRdb, only in-frame clones are kept and a portion is missing. This table has approximately 180,000 clones, 75% to 90% appearing once. The source was peripheral blood, collected 28 days after the second dose of the MenACWY control vaccine. The receptor set was obtained from an adult who received the MenACWY meningococcal vaccine as a control.

The rearrangement joins TRBV5-4 to TRBJ1-4; no definite D call. V was trimmed by 4 bases and J by 7 bases, leaving 20 bases between them. CDR3 size: 16 residues. Germline CDR1 is SGHNT and CDR2 is YYREEE (reference sequence). This CDR3 reads CASSPGLAKEVEKLFF. The CDR3 nucleotides read TGTGCCAGCAGCCCGGGCTTAGCAAAGGAAGTTGAAAAACTGTTTTTT.

The chain combines TRBV30 with TRBJ2-3; D remains unclear. The germline CDR1 and CDR2 sequences are GTSNPN and SVGIG (reference sequence). The CDR3 spans 12 residues. Trimming left V 2 bases short and J 4 bases short, with 7 bases between. CDR3 sequence reads: CAWSPTPDTQYF. In DNA, the CDR3 is TGTGCCTGGAGTCCGACACCAGATACGCAGTATTTT.

V gene TRBV30 combines with J gene TRBJ2-3, with D hard to call. CDR3 length: 13 residues. The germline gives CDR1 GTSNPN, CDR2 SVGIG (reference sequence). Trimming left V 2 bases short and J 5 bases short, with 11 bases between. The CDR3 region has the DNA TGTGCCTGGAGTCATGGGCTAGAAGATACGCAGTATTTT. It translates to CAWSHGLEDTQYF.

J is TRBJ2-2 and V is TRBV24-1; the D call may be TRBD1 or TRBD2 (5 bases each). This CDR3 has 14 amino acids. From germline, CDR1 is KGHDR and CDR2 SFDVKD. V was shortened by 6 bases and J by 5 bases, with 12 bases between the two germline ends. The CDR3 DNA follows: TGTGCCACCAGTATACGGGGCAAGACCGGGGAGCTGTTTTTT. This gives the protein CATSIRGKTGELFF.

The chain has TRBV28 and TRBJ2-7; 8 bases align to TRBD2. V was clipped by 4 bases and J by 6 bases; unmatched bases: 8. This CDR3 region has 14 residues. Germline V gene sequence: CDR1 MDHEN, CDR2 SYDVKM. The CDR3 spells CASSYTGLGVEQYF. CDR3 in DNA: TGTGCCAGCAGTTATACGGGACTAGGGGTCGAGCAGTACTTC. Full variable domain (missing parts from reference TRBV28 and TRBJ2-7): DVKVTQSSRYLVKRTGEKVFLECVQDMDHENMFWYRQDPGLGLRLIYFSYDVKMKEKGDIPEGYSVSREKKERFSLILESASTNQTSMYLCASSYTGLGVEQYFGPGTRLTVT.

This chain connects TRBV24-1 to TRBJ2-5; D may correspond to TRBD1 or TRBD2 (5 bases each). The CDR3 loop spans 14 amino acids. Germline CDR1 and CDR2: KGHDR and SFDVKD. V gave up 4 bases and J gave up 4 bases, with 12 bases separating them. The CDR3 sequence: CATSDSGATETQYF. CDR3 nucleotides: TGTGCCACCAGTGACTCCGGGGCCACAGAGACCCAGTACTTC.

This chain joins TRBV7-9 and TRBJ2-1; 10 bases agree with TRBD2. V lost 5 bases to trimming and J lost 14 bases; unmatched junction nucleotides: 9. The CDR3 runs 13 residues. CDR1 and CDR2 (germline): SEHNR, FQNEAQ (reference sequence). The CDR3, as DNA: TGTGCCAGCAGCGCCCCAACTAGCGGGATGAAGTTCTTC. The encoded protein is CASSAPTSGMKFF.

This sequence joins TRBV19 and TRBJ2-3; 10 nucleotides agree with TRBD2. J lost 5 bases, V lost 7 bases, and 3 bases had no gene match. This CDR3 region has 13 residues. Germline V gene sequence: CDR1 LNHDA, CDR2 SQIVND (reference sequence). This chain's CDR3 is CASTLAGRDTQYF. CDR3 in DNA: TGTGCCAGTACACTAGCGGGAAGAGATACGCAGTATTTT.

V and J are TRBV6-2 or TRBV6-3 and TRBJ1-5, with 11 bases identical to TRBD1. The CDR3 consists of 16 residues. V lost 3 bases, J lost 7 bases, and 8 bases stayed unmatched. In germline, CDR1 is MNHEY, CDR2 SVGEGT. The chain's CDR3 is CASSYPGQGVWQPQHF. The CDR3 DNA is TGTGCCAGCAGTTATCCGGGACAGGGGGTATGGCAGCCCCAGCATTTT.

This sequence joins TRBV5-1 and TRBJ2-1; 11 bases line up with TRBD1. The J segment lost 6 bases and the V segment lost 6 bases, leaving 11 bases of the junction unmatched. Germline assignment: CDR1 SGHRS and CDR2 YFSETQ. The CDR3 has 16 residues. The CDR3 spells CASKPLPGTGGNEQFF. Here the CDR3 DNA reads TGCGCCAGCAAACCCCTACCCGGGACAGGGGGCAATGAGCAGTTCTTC. The entire variable domain, with the rest obtained from reference TRBV5-1 and TRBJ2-1, is as follows: KAGVTQTPRYLIKTRGQQVTLSCSPISGHRSVSWYQQTPGQGLQFLFEYFSETQRNKGNFPGRFSGRQFSNSRSEMNVSTLELGDSALYLCASKPLPGTGGNEQFFGPGTRLTVL.

The chain combines TRBV27 with TRBJ1-5; TRBD1 might be the D (5 bases). The CDR3 length is 15 residues. V lost 2 bases and J lost 7, with 15 bases in between. Germline assignment: CDR1 MNHEY and CDR2 SMNVEV (reference sequence). CDR3 region: CASSLGGLGGQPQHF. The CDR3 DNA sequence: TGTGCCAGCAGTTTAGGAGGGTTGGGGGGACAGCCCCAGCATTTT.

The chain combines TRBV6-5 with TRBJ2-7, with D unclear. The germline V gene has CDR1 MNHEY and CDR2 SVGAGI. CDR3 length equals 14 residues. V lost 5 bases to trimming and J lost 2 bases, with 13 bases between them. In DNA, the CDR3 is TGTGCCAGCAGTCCTTTGGACGGTGCCTACGAGCAGTACTTC. This encodes CASSPLDGAYEQYF.